A selection of T cell receptor beta chains follows, all from one sample in a study of patients and donors after allogeneic stem cell transplantation. In TCRdb, the RT-PCR reads were re-called with MiXCR into one record per CDR3 protein. The top ten clones hold 6% of a sample with about a million distinct CDR3 sequences, roughly 18% of them seen once. Sequences were obtained from blood, either unsorted or a sorted T cell fraction (not recorded which). These TCRs come from a human donor who was either an allogeneic HSCT recipient or a stem cell or donor lymphocyte infusion donor (not recorded which). It is not recorded whose cells these are; they may come from a transplant donor. Both conserved end residues are part of each CDR3. Each record gives: clone size, CDR3 length, V gene, J gene, D gene, CDR3 protein, CDR3 DNA. The D gene is left open where the match is weak. Some rows mark clone size as missing; the rest say once, few, many or name a class of expanded clone.

clone size: few; CDR3 length: 17; V gene: TRBV10-3; J gene: TRBJ2-7; D gene: .; CDR3 protein: CAISESFPVRSLDEQYF; CDR3 DNA: TGTGCCATCAGTGAGTCGTTCCCCGTACGTTCTCTCGACGAGCAGTACTTC
clone size: .; CDR3 length: 16; V gene: TRBV5-1; J gene: TRBJ2-4; D gene: TRBD1; CDR3 protein: CASRPPGQGLKNIQYF; CDR3 DNA: TGCGCCAGCAGGCCCCCGGGACAGGGCCTCAAAAACATTCAGTACTTC
clone size: few; CDR3 length: 17; V gene: TRBV7-2; J gene: TRBJ2-2; D gene: .; CDR3 protein: CASSFGALIPDTGELFF; CDR3 DNA: TGTGCCAGCAGCTTCGGGGCTCTCATTCCGGACACCGGGGAGCTGTTTTTT
clone size: .; CDR3 length: 16; V gene: TRBV27; J gene: TRBJ2-2; D gene: TRBD2; CDR3 protein: CASSPGDGRRTGELFF; CDR3 DNA: TGTGCCAGCAGTCCGGGGGACGGGAGGCGTACCGGGGAGCTGTTTTTT
clone size: .; CDR3 length: 18; V gene: TRBV5-1; J gene: TRBJ2-3; D gene: TRBD2; CDR3 protein: CASSSGLAGGPHADTQYF; CDR3 DNA: TGCGCCAGCAGCTCCGGACTAGCGGGAGGCCCCCACGCAGATACGCAGTATTTT
clone size: few; CDR3 length: 15; V gene: TRBV7-9; J gene: TRBJ1-5; D gene: TRBD1; CDR3 protein: CASSRDGQGSQPQHF; CDR3 DNA: TGTGCCAGCAGCCGCGATGGACAGGGGAGTCAGCCCCAGCATTTT
clone size: .; CDR3 length: 14; V gene: TRBV7-3; J gene: TRBJ2-4; D gene: .; CDR3 protein: CASSLNRVGNIQYF; CDR3 DNA: TGTGCCAGCAGCCTAAATCGGGTCGGGAACATTCAGTACTTC
clone size: few; CDR3 length: 15; V gene: TRBV30; J gene: TRBJ2-7; D gene: TRBD2; CDR3 protein: CAWEGIGLAGSEQYF; CDR3 DNA: TGTGCCTGGGAAGGAATCGGACTAGCGGGATCCGAGCAGTACTTC
clone size: .; CDR3 length: 16; V gene: TRBV20-1; J gene: TRBJ1-6; D gene: .; CDR3 protein: CSALQRKGQGNSPLHF; CDR3 DNA: TGCAGTGCTCTCCAGAGAAAGGGGCAAGGGAATTCACCCCTCCACTTT
clone size: few; CDR3 length: 14; V gene: TRBV20-1; J gene: TRBJ1-1; D gene: .; CDR3 protein: CSAPSRDGNTEAFF; CDR3 DNA: TGCAGTGCCCCCAGCCGGGACGGGAACACTGAAGCTTTCTTT
clone size: many; CDR3 length: 15; V gene: TRBV5-1; J gene: TRBJ2-2; D gene: TRBD2; CDR3 protein: CASKPSGRNTGELFF; CDR3 DNA: TGCGCCAGCAAGCCTAGCGGGAGGAACACCGGGGAGCTGTTTTTT
clone size: many; CDR3 length: 13; V gene: TRBV12-3/TRBV12-4; J gene: TRBJ2-7; D gene: .; CDR3 protein: CASSKPPSLEQYF; CDR3 DNA: TGTGCCAGCAGTAAACCTCCTAGCCTCGAGCAGTACTTC
clone size: .; CDR3 length: 14; V gene: TRBV7-9; J gene: TRBJ2-1; D gene: TRBD1; CDR3 protein: CASSDRGGYNEQFF; CDR3 DNA: TGTGCCAGCAGCGACAGGGGGGGCTACAATGAGCAGTTCTTC
clone size: few; CDR3 length: 15; V gene: TRBV7-2; J gene: TRBJ1-1; D gene: .; CDR3 protein: CASSLTAGTTTEAFF; CDR3 DNA: TGTGCCAGCAGCTTAACTGCCGGGACAACCACTGAAGCTTTCTTT
clone size: many; CDR3 length: 14; V gene: TRBV12-3/TRBV12-4; J gene: TRBJ2-1; D gene: TRBD2; CDR3 protein: CASSYGGAGNEQFF; CDR3 DNA: TGTGCCAGCAGTTACGGGGGGGCTGGCAATGAGCAGTTCTTC
clone size: .; CDR3 length: 15; V gene: TRBV28; J gene: TRBJ1-2; D gene: .; CDR3 protein: CASNGASGGDYGYTF; CDR3 DNA: TGTGCCAGCAACGGGGCTTCCGGGGGGGACTATGGCTACACCTTC
clone size: .; CDR3 length: 13; V gene: TRBV24-1; J gene: TRBJ1-2; D gene: .; CDR3 protein: CATSDLWGGGYTF; CDR3 DNA: TGTGCCACCAGTGATTTATGGGGAGGAGGCTACACCTTC
clone size: few; CDR3 length: 14; V gene: TRBV20-1; J gene: TRBJ2-1; D gene: .; CDR3 protein: CSALLLGAYNEQFF; CDR3 DNA: TGCAGTGCACTCCTACTGGGAGCCTACAATGAGCAGTTCTTC
clone size: .; CDR3 length: 13; V gene: TRBV2; J gene: TRBJ2-5; D gene: .; CDR3 protein: CAGRRTQQETQYF; CDR3 DNA: TGTGCCGGACGGAGGACCCAGCAAGAGACCCAGTACTTC
clone size: .; CDR3 length: 16; V gene: TRBV21-1; J gene: TRBJ2-2; D gene: .; CDR3 protein: CASSKVHRANTGELFF; CDR3 DNA: TGTGCCAGCAGCAAAGTCCACAGGGCGAACACCGGGGAGCTGTTTTTT
clone size: .; CDR3 length: 17; V gene: TRBV11-2; J gene: TRBJ1-2; D gene: .; CDR3 protein: CASSLGPRTSLSGGYTF; CDR3 DNA: TGTGCCAGCAGCTTAGGCCCCCGGACATCTCTCAGCGGGGGCTACACCTTC
clone size: .; CDR3 length: 14; V gene: TRBV4-1; J gene: TRBJ2-5; D gene: .; CDR3 protein: CASSQTLGQETQYF; CDR3 DNA: TGCGCCAGCAGCCAAACCTTGGGGCAAGAGACCCAGTACTTC
clone size: few; CDR3 length: 13; V gene: TRBV29-1; J gene: TRBJ2-4; D gene: TRBD1; CDR3 protein: CSVLNRGKNIQYF; CDR3 DNA: TGCAGCGTTTTGAACAGGGGAAAAAACATTCAGTACTTC